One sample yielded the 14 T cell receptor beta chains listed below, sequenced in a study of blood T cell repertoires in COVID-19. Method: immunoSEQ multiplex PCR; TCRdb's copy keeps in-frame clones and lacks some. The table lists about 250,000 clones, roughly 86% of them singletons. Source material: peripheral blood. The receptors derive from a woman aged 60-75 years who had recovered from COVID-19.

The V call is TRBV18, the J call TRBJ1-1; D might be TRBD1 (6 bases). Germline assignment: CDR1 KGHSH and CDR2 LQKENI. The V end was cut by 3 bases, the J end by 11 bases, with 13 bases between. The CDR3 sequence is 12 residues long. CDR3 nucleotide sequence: TGTGCCAGCTCACCGCCTACTAGGGGGGCTTTCTTT. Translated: CASSPPTRGAFF.

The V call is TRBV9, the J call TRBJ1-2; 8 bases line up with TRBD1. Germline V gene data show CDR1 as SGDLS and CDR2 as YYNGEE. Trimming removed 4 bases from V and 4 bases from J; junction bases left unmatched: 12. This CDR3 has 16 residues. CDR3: CASSPTTPDRVYGYTF. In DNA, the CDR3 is TGTGCCAGCAGCCCTACAACTCCGGACAGGGTCTATGGCTACACCTTC.

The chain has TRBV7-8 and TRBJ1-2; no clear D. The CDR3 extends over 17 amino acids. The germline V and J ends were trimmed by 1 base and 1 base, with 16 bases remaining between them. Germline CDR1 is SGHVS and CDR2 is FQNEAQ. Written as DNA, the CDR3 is TGTGCCAGCAGCTTAGAATTGTATTCGGGGAGTAACTATGGCTACACCTTC. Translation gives CASSLELYSGSNYGYTF.

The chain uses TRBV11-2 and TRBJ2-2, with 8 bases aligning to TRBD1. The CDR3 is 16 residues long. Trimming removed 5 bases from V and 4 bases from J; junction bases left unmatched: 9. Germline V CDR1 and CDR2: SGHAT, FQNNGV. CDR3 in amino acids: CASSPPRQGSTGELFF. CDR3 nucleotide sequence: TGTGCCAGCAGCCCCCCGCGACAGGGGAGCACCGGGGAGCTGTTTTTT.

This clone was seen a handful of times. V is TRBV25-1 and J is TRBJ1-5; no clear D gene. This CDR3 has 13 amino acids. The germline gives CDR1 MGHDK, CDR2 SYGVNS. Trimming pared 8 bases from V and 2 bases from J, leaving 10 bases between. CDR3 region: CASGERGNQPQHF. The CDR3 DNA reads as TGTGCCAGCGGAGAGAGGGGCAATCAGCCCCAGCATTTT.

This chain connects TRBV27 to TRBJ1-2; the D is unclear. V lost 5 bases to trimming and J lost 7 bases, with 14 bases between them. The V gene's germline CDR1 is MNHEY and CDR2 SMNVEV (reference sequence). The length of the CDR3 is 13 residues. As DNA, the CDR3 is TGTGCCAGCAGTCCAAGTCGCGAATTTGGCTACACCTTC. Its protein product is CASSPSREFGYTF.

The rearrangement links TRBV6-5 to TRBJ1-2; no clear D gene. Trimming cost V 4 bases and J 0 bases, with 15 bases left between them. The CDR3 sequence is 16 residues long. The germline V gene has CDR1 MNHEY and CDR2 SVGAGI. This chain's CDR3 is CASSSMESIPNYGYTF. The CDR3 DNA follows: TGTGCCAGCAGTTCAATGGAGAGTATCCCTAACTATGGCTACACCTTC.

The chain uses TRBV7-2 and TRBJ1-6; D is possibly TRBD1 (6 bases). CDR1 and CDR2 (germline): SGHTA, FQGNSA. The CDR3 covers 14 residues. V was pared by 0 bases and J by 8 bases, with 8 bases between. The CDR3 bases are TGTGCCAGCAGCTTAGCCCACAGGGATTCACCCCTCCACTTT. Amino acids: CASSLAHRDSPLHF. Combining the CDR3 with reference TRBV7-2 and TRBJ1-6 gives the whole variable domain GAGVSQSPSNKVTEKGKDVELRCDPISGHTALYWYRQSLGQGLEFLIYFQGNSAPDKSGLPSDRFSAERTGGSVSTLTIQRTQQEDSAVYLCASSLAHRDSPLHFGNGTRLTVT.

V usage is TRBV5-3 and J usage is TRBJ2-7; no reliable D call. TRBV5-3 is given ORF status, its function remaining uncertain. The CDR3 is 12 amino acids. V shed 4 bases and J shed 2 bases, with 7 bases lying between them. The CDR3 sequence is CARSLRTYEQYF. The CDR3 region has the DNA TGTGCCAGAAGCCTAAGAACCTACGAGCAGTACTTC.

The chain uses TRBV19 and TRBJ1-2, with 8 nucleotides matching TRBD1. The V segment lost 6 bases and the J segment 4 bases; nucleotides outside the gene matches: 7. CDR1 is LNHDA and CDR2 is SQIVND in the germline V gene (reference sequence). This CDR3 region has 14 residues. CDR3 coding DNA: TGTGCCAGTAGGCTTACAGGGGGTATCTATGGCTACACCTTC. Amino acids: CASRLTGGIYGYTF.

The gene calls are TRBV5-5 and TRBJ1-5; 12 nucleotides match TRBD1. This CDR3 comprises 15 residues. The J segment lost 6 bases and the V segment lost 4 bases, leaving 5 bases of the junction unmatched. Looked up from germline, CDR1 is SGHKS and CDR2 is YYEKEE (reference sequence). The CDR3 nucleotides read TGTGCCAGCAGCGGGGGGACAGGGGGCGGTCAGCCCCAGCATTTT. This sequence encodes CASSGGTGGGQPQHF.

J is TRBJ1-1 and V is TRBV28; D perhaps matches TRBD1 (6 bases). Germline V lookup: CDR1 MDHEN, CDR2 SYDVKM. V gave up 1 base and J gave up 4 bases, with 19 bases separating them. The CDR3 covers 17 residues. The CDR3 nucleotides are TGTGCCAGCAGTTTATCCTCTACAGGGTTGAAGATCACTGAAGCTTTCTTT. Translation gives CASSLSSTGLKITEAFF.

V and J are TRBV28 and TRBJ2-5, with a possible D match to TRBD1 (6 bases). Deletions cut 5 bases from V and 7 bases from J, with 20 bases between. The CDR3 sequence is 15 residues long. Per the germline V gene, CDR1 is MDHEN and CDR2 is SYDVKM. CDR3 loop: CASSTTGTTPGTQYF. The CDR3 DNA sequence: TGTGCCAGCAGTACGACAGGTACCACCCCGGGGACCCAGTACTTC.

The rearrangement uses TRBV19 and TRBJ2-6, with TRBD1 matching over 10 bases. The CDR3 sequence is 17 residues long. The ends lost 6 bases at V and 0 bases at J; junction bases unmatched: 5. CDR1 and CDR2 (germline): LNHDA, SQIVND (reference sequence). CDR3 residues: CASSHRDRGSGANVLTF. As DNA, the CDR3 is TGTGCCAGTAGCCACCGGGACAGGGGCTCTGGGGCCAACGTCCTGACTTTC. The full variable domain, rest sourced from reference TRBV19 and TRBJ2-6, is DGGITQSPKYLFRKEGQNVTLSCEQNLNHDAMYWYRQDPGQGLRLIYYSQIVNDFQKGDIAEGYSVSREKKESFPLTVTSAQKNPTAFYLCASSHRDRGSGANVLTFGAGSRLTVL.